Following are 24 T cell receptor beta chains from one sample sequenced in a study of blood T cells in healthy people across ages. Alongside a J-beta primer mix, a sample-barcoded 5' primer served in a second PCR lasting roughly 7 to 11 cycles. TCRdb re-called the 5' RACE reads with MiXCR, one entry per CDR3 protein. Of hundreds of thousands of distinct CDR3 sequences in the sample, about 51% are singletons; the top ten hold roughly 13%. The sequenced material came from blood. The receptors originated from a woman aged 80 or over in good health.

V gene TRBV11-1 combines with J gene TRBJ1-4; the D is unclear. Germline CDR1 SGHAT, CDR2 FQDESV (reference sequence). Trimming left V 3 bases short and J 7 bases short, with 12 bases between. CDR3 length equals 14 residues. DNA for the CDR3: TGTGCCAGCAGCTTCGCCGGCCTTGGTGAAAAACTGTTTTTT. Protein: CASSFAGLGEKLFF.

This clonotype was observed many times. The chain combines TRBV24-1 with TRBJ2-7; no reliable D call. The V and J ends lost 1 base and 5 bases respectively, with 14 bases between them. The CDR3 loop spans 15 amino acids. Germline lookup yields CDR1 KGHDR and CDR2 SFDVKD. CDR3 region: CATSDFRQSKDEQYF. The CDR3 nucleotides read TGTGCCACCAGTGATTTTCGTCAGTCCAAGGACGAGCAGTACTTC.

The CDR3 bases are TGTGCCATCAGGCCCTCTAGCGGAATCTACAATGAGCAGTTCTTC. Its translation is CAIRPSSGIYNEQFF. The chain carries TRBV10-3 and TRBJ2-1; 7 bases map to TRBD2. The germline V gene encodes CDR1 ENHRY and CDR2 SYGVKD. Trimming at V came to 6 bases and at J to 3 bases, leaving 8 bases not matched to a gene. The CDR3 totals 15 residues.

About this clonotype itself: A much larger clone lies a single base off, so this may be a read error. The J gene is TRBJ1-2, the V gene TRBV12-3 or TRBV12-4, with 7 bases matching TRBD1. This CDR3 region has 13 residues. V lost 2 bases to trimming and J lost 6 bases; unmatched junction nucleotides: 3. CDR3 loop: CASSLLGGHGYTF. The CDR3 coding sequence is TGTGCCAGCAGTTTATTAGGGGGCCATGGCTACACCTTC.

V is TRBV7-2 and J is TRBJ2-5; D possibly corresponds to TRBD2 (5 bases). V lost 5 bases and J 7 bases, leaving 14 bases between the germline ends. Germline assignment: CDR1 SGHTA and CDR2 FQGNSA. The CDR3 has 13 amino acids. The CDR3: CASSAFYRGTQYF. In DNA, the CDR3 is TGTGCCAGCAGCGCTTTCTACCGGGGGACCCAGTACTTC.

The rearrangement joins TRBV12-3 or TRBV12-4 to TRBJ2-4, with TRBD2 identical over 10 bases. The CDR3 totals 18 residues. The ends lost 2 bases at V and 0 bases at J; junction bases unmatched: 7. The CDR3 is CASSLLVAGGLAKNIQYF. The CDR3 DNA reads TGTGCCAGCAGTTTATTGGTAGCGGGGGGATTAGCCAAAAACATTCAGTACTTC.

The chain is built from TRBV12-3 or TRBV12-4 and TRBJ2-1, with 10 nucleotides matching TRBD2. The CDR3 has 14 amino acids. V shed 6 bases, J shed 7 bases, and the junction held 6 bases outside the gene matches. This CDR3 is CASRPSGSGNEQFF. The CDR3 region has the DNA TGTGCCAGCAGACCTAGCGGGAGTGGGAATGAGCAGTTCTTC.

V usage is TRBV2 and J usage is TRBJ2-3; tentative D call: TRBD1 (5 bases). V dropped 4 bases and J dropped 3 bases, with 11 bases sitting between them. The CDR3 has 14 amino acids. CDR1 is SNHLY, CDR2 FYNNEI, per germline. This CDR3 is CASSGQIRTDTQYF. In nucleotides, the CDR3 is TGTGCCAGCAGTGGACAGATCCGAACAGATACGCAGTATTTT.

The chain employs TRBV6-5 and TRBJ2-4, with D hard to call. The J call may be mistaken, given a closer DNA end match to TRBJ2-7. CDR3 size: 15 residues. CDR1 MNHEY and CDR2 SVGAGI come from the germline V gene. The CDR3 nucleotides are TGTGCCAGCAGTTACTCGATCGAGGATAACTACGAGCAGTACTTC. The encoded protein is CASSYSIEDNYEQYF.

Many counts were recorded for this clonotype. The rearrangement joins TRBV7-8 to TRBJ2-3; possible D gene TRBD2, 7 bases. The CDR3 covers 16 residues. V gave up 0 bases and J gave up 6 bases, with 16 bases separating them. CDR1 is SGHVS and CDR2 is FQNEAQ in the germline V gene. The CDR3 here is CASSLARGGIFDTQYF. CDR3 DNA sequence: TGTGCCAGCAGCTTAGCGAGGGGGGGGATTTTTGATACGCAGTATTTT.

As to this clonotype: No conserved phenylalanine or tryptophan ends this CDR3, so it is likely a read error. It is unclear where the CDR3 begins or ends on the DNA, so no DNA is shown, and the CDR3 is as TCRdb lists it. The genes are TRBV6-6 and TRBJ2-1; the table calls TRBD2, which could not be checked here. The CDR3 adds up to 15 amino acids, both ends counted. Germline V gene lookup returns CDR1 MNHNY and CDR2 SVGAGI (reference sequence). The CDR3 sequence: CASRRGGRLDNEQLL.

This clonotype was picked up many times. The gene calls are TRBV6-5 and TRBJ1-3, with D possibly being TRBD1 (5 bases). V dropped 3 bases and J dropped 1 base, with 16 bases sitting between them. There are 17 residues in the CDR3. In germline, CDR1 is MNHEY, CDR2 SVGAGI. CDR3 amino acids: CASSYREPGRSGNTIYF. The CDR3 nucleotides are TGTGCCAGCAGTTATAGGGAACCAGGGAGGTCTGGAAACACCATATATTTT.

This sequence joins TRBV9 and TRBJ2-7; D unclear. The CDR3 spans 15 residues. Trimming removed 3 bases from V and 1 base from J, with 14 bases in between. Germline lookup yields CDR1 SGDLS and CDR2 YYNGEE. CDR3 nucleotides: TGTGCCAGCAGCGAAGGCCAGGCCGGTTCCTACGAGCAGTACTTC. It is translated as CASSEGQAGSYEQYF.

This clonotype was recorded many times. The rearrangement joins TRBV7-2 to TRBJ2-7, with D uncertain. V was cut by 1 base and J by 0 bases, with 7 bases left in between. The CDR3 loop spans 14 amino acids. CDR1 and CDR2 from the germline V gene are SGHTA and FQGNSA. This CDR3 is CASSLGLASYEQYF. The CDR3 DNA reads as TGTGCCAGCAGCTTAGGACTCGCCTCCTACGAGCAGTACTTC. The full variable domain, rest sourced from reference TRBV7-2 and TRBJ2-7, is GAGVSQSPSNKVTEKGKDVELRCDPISGHTALYWYRQSLGQGLEFLIYFQGNSAPDKSGLPSDRFSAERTGGSVSTLTIQRTQQEDSAVYLCASSLGLASYEQYFGPGTRLTVT.

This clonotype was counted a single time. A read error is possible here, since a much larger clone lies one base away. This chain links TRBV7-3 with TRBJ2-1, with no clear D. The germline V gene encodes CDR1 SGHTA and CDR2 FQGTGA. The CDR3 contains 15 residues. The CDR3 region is CASSLGVSTYHEQFF. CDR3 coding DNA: TGTGCCAGCAGCTTAGGGGTATCAACCTACCATGAGCAGTTCTTC.

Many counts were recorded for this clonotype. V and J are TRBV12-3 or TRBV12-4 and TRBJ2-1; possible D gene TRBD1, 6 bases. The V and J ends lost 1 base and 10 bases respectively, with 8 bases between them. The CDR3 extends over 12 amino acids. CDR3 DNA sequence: TGTGCCAGCAGTTTAGGTGGGACAGAGCAGTTCTTC. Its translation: CASSLGGTEQFF.

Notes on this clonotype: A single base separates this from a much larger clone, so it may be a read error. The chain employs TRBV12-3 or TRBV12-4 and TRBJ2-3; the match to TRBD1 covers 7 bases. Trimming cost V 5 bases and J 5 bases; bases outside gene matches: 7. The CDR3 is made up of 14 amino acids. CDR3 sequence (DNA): TGTGCCAGCAGTGAAAGACAGGGAAGAGATACGCAGTATTTT. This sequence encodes CASSERQGRDTQYF.

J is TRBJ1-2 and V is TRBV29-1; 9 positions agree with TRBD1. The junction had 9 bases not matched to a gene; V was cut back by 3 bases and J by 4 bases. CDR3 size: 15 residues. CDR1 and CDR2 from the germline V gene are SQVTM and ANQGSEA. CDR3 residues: CSVEGPGTGSYGYTF. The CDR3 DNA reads TGCAGCGTTGAGGGCCCCGGGACAGGGAGCTATGGCTACACCTTC.

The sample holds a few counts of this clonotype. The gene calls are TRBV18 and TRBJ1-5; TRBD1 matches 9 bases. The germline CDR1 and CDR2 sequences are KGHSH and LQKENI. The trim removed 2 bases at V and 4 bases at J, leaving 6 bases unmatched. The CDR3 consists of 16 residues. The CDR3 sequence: CASSPAGQGMNQPQHF. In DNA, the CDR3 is TGTGCCAGCTCACCAGCGGGACAGGGAATGAATCAGCCCCAGCATTTT.

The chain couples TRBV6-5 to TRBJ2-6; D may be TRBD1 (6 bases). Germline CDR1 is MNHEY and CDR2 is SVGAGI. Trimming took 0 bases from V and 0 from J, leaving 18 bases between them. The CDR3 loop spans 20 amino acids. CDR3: CASSYSFFPQGYSGANVLTF. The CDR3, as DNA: TGTGCCAGCAGTTACTCGTTTTTCCCGCAGGGGTACTCTGGGGCCAACGTCCTGACTTTC.

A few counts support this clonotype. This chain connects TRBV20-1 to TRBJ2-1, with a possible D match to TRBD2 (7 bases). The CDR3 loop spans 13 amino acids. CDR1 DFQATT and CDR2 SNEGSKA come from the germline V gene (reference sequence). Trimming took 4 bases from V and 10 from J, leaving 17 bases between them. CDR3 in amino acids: CSATTGGAREQFF. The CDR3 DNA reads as TGCAGTGCTACCACTGGGGGGGCTCGGGAGCAGTTCTTC.

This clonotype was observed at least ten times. The CDR3 nucleotides are TGCAGTGCTAGGAAATCGGGGAGCTTACGGGCGGGCTACACCTTC. It encodes CSARKSGSLRAGYTF. The chain has TRBV20-1 and TRBJ1-2; D unclear. The CDR3 has 15 residues. V was trimmed by 3 bases and J by 8 bases, leaving 22 bases between them. CDR1 and CDR2 (germline): DFQATT, SNEGSKA (reference sequence).

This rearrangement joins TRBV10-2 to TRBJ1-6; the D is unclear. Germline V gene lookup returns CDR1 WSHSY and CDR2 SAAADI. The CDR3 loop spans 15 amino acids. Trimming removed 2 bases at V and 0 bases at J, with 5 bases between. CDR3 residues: CASSEGGSYNSPLHF. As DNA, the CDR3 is TGCGCCAGCAGTGAGGGTGGCTCCTATAATTCACCCCTCCACTTT.

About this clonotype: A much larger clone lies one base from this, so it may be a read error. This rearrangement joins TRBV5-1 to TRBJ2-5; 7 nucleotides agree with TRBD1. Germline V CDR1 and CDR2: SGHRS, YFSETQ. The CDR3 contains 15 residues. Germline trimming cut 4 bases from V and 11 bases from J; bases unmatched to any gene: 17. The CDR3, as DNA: TGCGCCAGCAGCCCCGGGACAGTGACCTACAATGAGCAGTACTTC. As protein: CASSPGTVTYNEQYF.